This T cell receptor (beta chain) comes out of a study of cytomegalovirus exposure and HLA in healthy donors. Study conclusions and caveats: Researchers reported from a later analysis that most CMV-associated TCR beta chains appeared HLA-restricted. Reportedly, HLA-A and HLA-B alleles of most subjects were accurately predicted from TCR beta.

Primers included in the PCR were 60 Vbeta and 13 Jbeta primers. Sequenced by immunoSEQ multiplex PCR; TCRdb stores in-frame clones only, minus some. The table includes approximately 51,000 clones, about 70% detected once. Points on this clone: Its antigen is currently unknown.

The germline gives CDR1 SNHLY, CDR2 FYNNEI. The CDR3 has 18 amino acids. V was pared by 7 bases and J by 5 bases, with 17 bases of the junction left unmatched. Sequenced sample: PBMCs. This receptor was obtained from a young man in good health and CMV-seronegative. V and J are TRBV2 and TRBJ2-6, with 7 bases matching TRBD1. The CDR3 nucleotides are TGTGCCAGCACTATCGCCGGGACAGAGTCTAACTGGGCCAACGTCCTGACTTTC. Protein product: CASTIAGTESNWANVLTF.